These 10 T cell receptor beta chains share one sample of origin, sequenced in a study of OX40 agonist ivuxolimab in advanced cancers. The assay was immunoSEQ multiplex PCR, and TCRdb's table has in-frame clones only and misses some. The table records some 74,000 clones, around 80% of them present only once. The specimen was CD4+ or CD8+ T cells sorted from blood, collected in a trial of the OX40 agonist ivuxolimab. The receptor source for this set is an adult with an advanced solid tumor such as melanoma, head and neck, liver or kidney cancer.

The chain has TRBV5-6 and TRBJ2-5; 13 positions agree with TRBD2. The germline V gene has CDR1 SGHDT and CDR2 YYEEEE. The CDR3 is 16 residues long. J gave up 7 bases and V 5 bases, and 11 bases lay outside the gene matches. DNA of the CDR3: TGTGCCAGCAGAAAATATACTAGCGGGAGGGGTGGGACCCAGTACTTC. Its protein is CASRKYTSGRGGTQYF.

The rearrangement joins TRBV7-9 to TRBJ1-1; TRBD1 aligns across 7 bases. J lost 2 bases, V lost 4 bases, and 7 bases had no gene match. Germline assignment: CDR1 SEHNR and CDR2 FQNEAQ (reference sequence). The CDR3 is 15 residues long. CDR3 in DNA: TGTGCCAGCAGCTATCGGGACAGCCAAAACACTGAAGCTTTCTTT. Protein sequence: CASSYRDSQNTEAFF.

This clone was seen just once. This chain links TRBV4-3 with TRBJ1-1, with D possibly TRBD1 on 5 matching bases. This CDR3 contains 15 residues. Trimming cost V 0 bases and J 5 bases, with 13 bases left between them. Per the germline V gene, CDR1 is LGHNA and CDR2 is YSLEER. The CDR3 DNA reads as TGCGCCAGCAGCCAAGAACGGGCAGGGCGGACTGAAGCTTTCTTT. Translated, it gives CASSQERAGRTEAFF.

CDR3 sequence: CASRRGGYGEQYF. CDR3 nucleotides: TGTGCCAGCCGAAGAGGGGGGTATGGCGAGCAGTACTTC. This sequence joins TRBV27 and TRBJ2-7, with D tentatively TRBD1 or TRBD2 (6 bases each). The CDR3 is made up of 13 amino acids. V lost 8 bases, J lost 6 bases, and 17 bases lay in between. Germline V gene lookup returns CDR1 MNHEY and CDR2 SMNVEV (reference sequence).

DNA of the CDR3: TGTGCCAGCAGGACGACAGGTTTTCTAGCTTTCTTT. Encoded protein: CASRTTGFLAFF. The V and J genes are TRBV28 and TRBJ1-1; D perhaps matches TRBD1 (6 bases). The germline V gene has CDR1 MDHEN and CDR2 SYDVKM. The V gene lost 6 bases and the J gene lost 10 bases, with 15 bases spanning the gap. The CDR3 is 12 amino acids.

The chain uses TRBV9 and TRBJ2-1; 16 bases are a match to TRBD2. The CDR3 totals 17 residues. Germline V gene lookup returns CDR1 SGDLS and CDR2 YYNGEE. With 0 bases clipped from V and 8 bases from J, the junction kept 5 bases outside the gene matches. As DNA, the CDR3 is TGTGCCAGCAGCGTAGGTACGGGACTAGCGGGGGGGCATGAGCAGTTCTTC. Translating gives CASSVGTGLAGGHEQFF. Filled out from reference TRBV9 and TRBJ2-1, the complete variable domain reads DSGVTQTPKHLITATGQRVTLRCSPRSGDLSVYWYQQSLDQGLQFLIQYYNGEERAKGNILERFSAQQFPDLHSELNLSSLELGDSALYFCASSVGTGLAGGHEQFFGPGTRLTVL.

The chain combines TRBV28 with TRBJ1-2; 9 bases fit TRBD1. The CDR3 runs to 15 residues. V lost 7 bases and J lost 8; bases outside the gene matches: 14. The V gene's germline CDR1 is MDHEN and CDR2 SYDVKM. The CDR3 nucleotides read TGTGCCAGCACCCCCTCGGACAGGGGCATTAACGGCTACACCTTC. Residues: CASTPSDRGINGYTF.

This clone was detected a few times. The chain uses TRBV6-5 and TRBJ2-7, with a tentative D call TRBD2 (5 bases). Germline CDR1 is MNHEY and CDR2 is SVGAGI. This CDR3 contains 15 residues. V was clipped by 5 bases and J by 6 bases, with 20 bases between them. This CDR3 reads CASSLSPEADFEQYF. CDR3 sequence (DNA): TGTGCCAGCAGTCTCTCCCCGGAGGCAGATTTCGAGCAGTACTTC.

The V and J genes are TRBV6-5 and TRBJ1-2; 8 bases align to TRBD1. Germline V gives CDR1 MNHEY, CDR2 SVGAGI. V lost 6 bases and J lost 4; bases outside the gene matches: 10. The CDR3 has 15 residues. CDR3 sequence (DNA): TGTGCCAGCAGCCGAACAACCGGGACAGGCTATGGCTACACCTTC. Translation: CASSRTTGTGYGYTF.

In its sample, this clone was seen a few times. V is TRBV5-1 and J is TRBJ2-2; 7 bases are shared with TRBD1. The length of the CDR3 is 14 residues. CDR1 is SGHRS and CDR2 is YFSETQ in the germline V gene. The V segment lost 4 bases and the J segment 7 bases; nucleotides outside the gene matches: 7. Written as DNA, the CDR3 is TGCGCCAGCAGCGGCAGGGGGACAGACGGGGAGCTGTTTTTT. Translating gives CASSGRGTDGELFF.